This T cell receptor (beta chain) is from a study of shared clonotypes between healthy human individuals. On the study more broadly: Each donor had three CD4 naive, three CD4 memory, two CD8 naive and one CD8 memory plate.

TCRdb's table, derived via immunoSEQ multiplex PCR, lists solely in-frame clones and lacks some. The table has 450,000 to 700,000 clones, around 95% seen once. This clone was counted a single time. Terminally differentiated effector memory CD45RA+ cells were excluded by CCR7 positive selection of CD45RO-negative cells. Source material: naive CD8+ T cells sorted from blood. The clonotype originates from a young woman in good health.

The CDR3 region is CASTGLAGGGSYNEQFF. Here the CDR3 DNA reads TGTGCCAGCACGGGACTAGCGGGAGGTGGCTCCTACAATGAGCAGTTCTTC. The chain combines TRBV9 with TRBJ2-1; TRBD2 aligns across 15 bases. Germline values: CDR1 SGDLS, CDR2 YYNGEE. Trimming took 6 bases from V and 0 from J; bases not matched to a gene: 4. This CDR3 is 17 amino acids long.